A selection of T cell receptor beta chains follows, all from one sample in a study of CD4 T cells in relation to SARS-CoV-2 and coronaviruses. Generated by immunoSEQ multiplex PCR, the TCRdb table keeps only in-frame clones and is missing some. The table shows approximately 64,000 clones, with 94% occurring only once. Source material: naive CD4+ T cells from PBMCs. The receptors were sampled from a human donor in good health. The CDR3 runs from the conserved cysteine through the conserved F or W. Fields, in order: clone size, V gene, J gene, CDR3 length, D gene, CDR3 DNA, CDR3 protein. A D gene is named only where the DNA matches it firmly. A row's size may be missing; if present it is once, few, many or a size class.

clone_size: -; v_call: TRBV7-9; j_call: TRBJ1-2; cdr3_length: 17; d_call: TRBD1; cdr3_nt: TGTGCCAGCAGCCCACGACAGGGGCCTTTCCCTAACTATGGCTACACCTTC; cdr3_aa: CASSPRQGPFPNYGYTF
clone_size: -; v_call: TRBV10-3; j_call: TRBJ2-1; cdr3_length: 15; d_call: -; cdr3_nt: TGTGCCATCAGCGAAACAGGGATTTCCTACAATGAGCAGTTCTTC; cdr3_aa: CAISETGISYNEQFF
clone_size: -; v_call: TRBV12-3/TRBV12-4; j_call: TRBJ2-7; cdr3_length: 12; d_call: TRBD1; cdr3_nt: TGTGCCAGCAGCACGACAGGGAACGAGCAGTACTTC; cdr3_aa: CASSTTGNEQYF
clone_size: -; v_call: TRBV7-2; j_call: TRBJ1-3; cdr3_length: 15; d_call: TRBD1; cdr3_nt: TGTGCCAGCAGCTTACAGGGGGCTACGGGAAACACCATATATTTT; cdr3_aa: CASSLQGATGNTIYF
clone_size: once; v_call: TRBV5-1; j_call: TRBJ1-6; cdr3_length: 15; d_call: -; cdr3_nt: TGCGCCAGCAGCTTGCTTCCAGGGTATAATTCACCCCTCCACTTT; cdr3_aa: CASSLLPGYNSPLHF
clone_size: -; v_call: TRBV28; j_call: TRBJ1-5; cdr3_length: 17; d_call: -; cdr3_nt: TGTGCCAGCAGTGACCGGGGGAGGGGGATGAGCCCGCAGCCCCAGCATTTT; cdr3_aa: CASSDRGRGMSPQPQHF
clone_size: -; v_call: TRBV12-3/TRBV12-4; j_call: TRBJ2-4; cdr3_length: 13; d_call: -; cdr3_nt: TGTGCCAGCAGTTTAGATAGGGGGGACATTCAGTACTTC; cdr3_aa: CASSLDRGDIQYF
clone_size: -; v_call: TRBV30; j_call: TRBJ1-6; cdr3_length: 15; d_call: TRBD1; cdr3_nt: TGTGCCTGGAGTGGACAGGGGAAAGAAAATTCACCCCTCCACTTT; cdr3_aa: CAWSGQGKENSPLHF
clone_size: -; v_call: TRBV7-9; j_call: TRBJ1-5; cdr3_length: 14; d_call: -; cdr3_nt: TGTGCCAGCAGCTTGCTGGGGGCGAGTCAGCCCCAGCATTTT; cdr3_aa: CASSLLGASQPQHF
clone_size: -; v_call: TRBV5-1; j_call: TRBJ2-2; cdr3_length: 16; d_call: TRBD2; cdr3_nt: TGCGCCAGCAGCTTACGGACTAGCGGGAGTCCCGGGGAGCTGTTTTTT; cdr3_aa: CASSLRTSGSPGELFF
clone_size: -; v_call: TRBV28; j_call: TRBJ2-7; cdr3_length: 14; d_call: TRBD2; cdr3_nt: TGTGCCAGCAGGCAAGCGGGAGCTTTTTACGAGCAGTACTTC; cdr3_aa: CASRQAGAFYEQYF
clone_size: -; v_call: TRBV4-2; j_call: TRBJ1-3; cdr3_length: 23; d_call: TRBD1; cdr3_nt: TGTGCCAGCAGCCAAGATCGGGTTTATCTGGGGACGGGACAGACACCCTCTGGAAACACCATATATTTT; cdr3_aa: CASSQDRVYLGTGQTPSGNTIYF
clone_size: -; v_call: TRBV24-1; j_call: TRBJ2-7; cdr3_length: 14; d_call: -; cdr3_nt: TGTGCCACCGCTAAGGGGCAGGGCCTGAACGAGCAGTACTTC; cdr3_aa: CATAKGQGLNEQYF
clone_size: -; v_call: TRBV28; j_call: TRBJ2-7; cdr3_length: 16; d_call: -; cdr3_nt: TGTGCCAGCAGCCTAGGGGGTAGCGGAAACTCCTACGAGCAGTACTTC; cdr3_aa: CASSLGGSGNSYEQYF
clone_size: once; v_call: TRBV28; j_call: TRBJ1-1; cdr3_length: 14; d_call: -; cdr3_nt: TGTGCCAGCAGATACACTACAGGGAACACTGAAGCTTTCTTT; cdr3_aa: CASRYTTGNTEAFF
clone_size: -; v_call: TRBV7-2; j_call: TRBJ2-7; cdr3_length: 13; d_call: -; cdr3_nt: TGTGCCAGCAGCCCTTACACCTCCTACGAGCAGTACTTC; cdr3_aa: CASSPYTSYEQYF
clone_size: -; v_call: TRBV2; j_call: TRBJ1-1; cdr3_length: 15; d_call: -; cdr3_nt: TGTGCCAGCAGCGCAACCGGGACAATGAACACTGAAGCTTTCTTT; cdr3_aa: CASSATGTMNTEAFF
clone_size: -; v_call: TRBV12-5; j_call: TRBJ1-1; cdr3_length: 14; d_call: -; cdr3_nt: TGTGCTAGTGGTTTTGGGGGGCGAGGGACTGAAGCTTTCTTT; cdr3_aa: CASGFGGRGTEAFF
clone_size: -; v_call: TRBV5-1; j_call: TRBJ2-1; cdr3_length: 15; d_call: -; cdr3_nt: TGCGCCAGCAGCTTCATTGCAAGCAACTACAATGAGCAGTTCTTC; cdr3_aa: CASSFIASNYNEQFF
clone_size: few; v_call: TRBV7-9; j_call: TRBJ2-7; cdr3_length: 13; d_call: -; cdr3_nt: TGTGCCAGCAGCTTAGCGGCTGGTTACGAGCAGTACTTC; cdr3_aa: CASSLAAGYEQYF
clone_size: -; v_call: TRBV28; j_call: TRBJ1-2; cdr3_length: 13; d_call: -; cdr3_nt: TGTGCCAGCAGTTTACGGCAGAACTATGGCTACACCTTC; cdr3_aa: CASSLRQNYGYTF
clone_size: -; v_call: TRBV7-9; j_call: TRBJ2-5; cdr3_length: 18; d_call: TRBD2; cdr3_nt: TGTGCCAGCAGCTTAGGGCGCAGTCGACTAGCGGGAGACGAGACCCAGTACTTC; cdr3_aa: CASSLGRSRLAGDETQYF
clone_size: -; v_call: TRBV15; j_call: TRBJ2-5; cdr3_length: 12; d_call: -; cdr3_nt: TGTGCCACCAGCGGGGGTTTTGAGACCCAGTACTTC; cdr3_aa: CATSGGFETQYF
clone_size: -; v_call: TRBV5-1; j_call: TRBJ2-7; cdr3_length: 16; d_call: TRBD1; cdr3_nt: TGCGCCAGCAGCAGACTACAGGGGGAGAGCTCCTACGAGCAGTACTTC; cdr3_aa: CASSRLQGESSYEQYF
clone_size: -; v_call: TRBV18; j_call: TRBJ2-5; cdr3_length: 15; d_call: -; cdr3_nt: TGTGCCAGCTCACCACGAGCCGCCTCGGAAGAGACCCAGTACTTC; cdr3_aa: CASSPRAASEETQYF
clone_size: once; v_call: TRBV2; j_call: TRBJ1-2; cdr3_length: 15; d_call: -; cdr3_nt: TGTGCCAGCAGTGTGGGCAGGTCCCCTAACTATGGCTACACCTTC; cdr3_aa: CASSVGRSPNYGYTF
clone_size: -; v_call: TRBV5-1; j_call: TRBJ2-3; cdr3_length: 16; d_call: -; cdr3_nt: TGCGCCAGCAGCGGCCGCCGGGACGGTGTGGCAGATACGCAGTATTTT; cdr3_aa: CASSGRRDGVADTQYF
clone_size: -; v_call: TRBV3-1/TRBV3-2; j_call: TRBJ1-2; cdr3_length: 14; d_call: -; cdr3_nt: TGTGCCAGCAGCCAAATTGGCAGGGACTATGGCTACACCTTC; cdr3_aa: CASSQIGRDYGYTF
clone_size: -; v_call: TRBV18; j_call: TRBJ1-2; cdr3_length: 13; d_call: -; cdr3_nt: TGTGCCAGCTCACCGGCAAGTAACTATGGCTACACCTTC; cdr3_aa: CASSPASNYGYTF
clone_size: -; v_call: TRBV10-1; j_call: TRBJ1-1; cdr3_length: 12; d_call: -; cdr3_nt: TGCGCCAGCAGTGAACCAGGGGCCGGAGCTTTCTTT; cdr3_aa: CASSEPGAGAFF
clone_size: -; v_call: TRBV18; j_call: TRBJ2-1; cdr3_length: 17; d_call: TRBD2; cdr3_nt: TGTGCCAGCTCATCCCCCGGTGGACTAGTCAAAGGCGGACAGCAGTTCTTC; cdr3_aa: CASSSPGGLVKGGQQFF
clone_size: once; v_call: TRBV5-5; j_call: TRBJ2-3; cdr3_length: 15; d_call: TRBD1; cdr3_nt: TGTGCCAGCAGCTTAGAGGACAGGGGGCTGGAAACGCAGTATTTT; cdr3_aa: CASSLEDRGLETQYF
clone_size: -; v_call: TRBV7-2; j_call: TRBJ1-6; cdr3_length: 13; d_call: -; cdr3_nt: TGTGCCAGCAGCTTAGAGGCTTACTCACCCCTCCACTTT; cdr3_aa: CASSLEAYSPLHF